The 29 T cell receptor beta chains below were found in one sample sequenced in a study of T cells in localized non-small cell lung cancer. Method: immunoSEQ multiplex PCR; TCRdb's copy keeps in-frame clones and lacks some. This table holds roughly 27,000 clones, about 90% found once. The input for sequencing was peripheral blood, taken before any cancer treatment. These receptors all come from a woman aged 35 to 75 with stage I lung adenocarcinoma.

Regarding this clone: The junction shows a germline mismatch at one end, possibly a read error. The chain uses TRBV5-4 and TRBJ2-2; D is possibly TRBD2 (6 bases). This CDR3 region has 16 residues. CDR1 is SGHNT, CDR2 YYREEE, per germline (reference sequence). DNA for the CDR3: TGTGCCAGCAGTTTGGGGGGACCCACGAACACCGGGGAGCTGTTTTTT. Translation gives CASSLGGPTNTGELFF.

This chain links TRBV7-2 with TRBJ2-5; D may match TRBD1 or TRBD2 (5 bases each). Germline CDR1 SGHTA, CDR2 FQGNSA. V was pared by 5 bases and J by 3 bases, with 13 bases between. The CDR3 sequence is 14 residues long. CDR3: CASSRTGAEETQYF. The CDR3 coding sequence is TGTGCCAGCAGCCGCACCGGGGCAGAAGAGACCCAGTACTTC.

This rearrangement joins TRBV9 to TRBJ2-3; possible D gene TRBD1, 6 bases. The CDR3 loop spans 13 amino acids. Germline CDR1 SGDLS, CDR2 YYNGEE. Trimming stripped 1 base from V and 3 bases from J, with 6 bases between. The chain's CDR3 is CASSVQGTDTQYF. The CDR3 nucleotides read TGTGCCAGCAGCGTACAGGGGACAGATACGCAGTATTTT.

The rearrangement links TRBV5-1 to TRBJ2-2; possibly TRBD1 for D (6 bases). This CDR3 contains 14 residues. The germline V gene has CDR1 SGHRS and CDR2 YFSETQ. Trimming removed 5 bases from V and 1 base from J, with 9 bases in between. CDR3 sequence (DNA): TGCGCCAGCAGAGTCAGGGGGAACACCGGGGAGCTGTTTTTT. Protein product: CASRVRGNTGELFF.

This rearrangement joins TRBV18 to TRBJ1-3, with TRBD1 as a possible D gene (5 bases). The V end lost 5 bases, the J end lost 0 bases, and 5 bases lay between the germline ends. The CDR3 is 13 amino acids. Germline V CDR1 and CDR2: KGHSH, LQKENI. The CDR3 nucleotides are TGTGCCAGCTCAGACAGCTCTGGAAACACCATATATTTT. The encoded protein is CASSDSSGNTIYF.

The rearrangement joins TRBV7-7 to TRBJ2-1; D may be TRBD2 (5 bases). The germline V gene has CDR1 SSHAT and CDR2 FNYEAQ (reference sequence). The CDR3 contains 13 residues. The ends were cut back, 4 bases at V and 8 bases at J, with 12 bases in the middle. CDR3 DNA sequence: TGTGCCAGCAGCTCCGGGGTTTTCGATGAGCAGTTCTTC. This sequence encodes CASSSGVFDEQFF.

The rearrangement links TRBV19 to TRBJ1-2, with D maybe TRBD1 (5 bases). Trimming took 3 bases from V and 5 from J, leaving 19 bases between them. This CDR3 has 16 residues. Germline CDR1 reads LNHDA; CDR2 reads SQIVND (reference sequence). CDR3 sequence: CASSMGRRQPRYGYTF. In DNA form, the CDR3 reads TGTGCCAGTAGTATGGGGCGCCGACAGCCTAGGTATGGCTACACCTTC.

V and J are TRBV5-4 and TRBJ1-2, with D hard to call. The ends were cut back, 2 bases at V and 4 bases at J, with 15 bases in the middle. CDR3 length equals 15 residues. Germline lookup yields CDR1 SGHNT and CDR2 YYREEE (reference sequence). The CDR3 coding sequence is TGTGCCAGCAGCTTTGGGAAGGTTTCGAGCTATGGCTACACCTTC. It translates to CASSFGKVSSYGYTF.

This clone was detected only once. The chain has TRBV7-2 and TRBJ2-3; TRBD2 matches 8 bases. Germline lookup yields CDR1 SGHTA and CDR2 FQGNSA. The J segment lost 9 bases and the V segment lost 5 bases, leaving 16 bases of the junction unmatched. The CDR3 covers 16 residues. CDR3 nucleotide sequence: TGTGCCAGCAGCCCCCAAGGGACTAGACAATGGGGAACGCAGTATTTT. Protein: CASSPQGTRQWGTQYF.

The V gene is TRBV10-1, the J gene TRBJ2-3, with unresolved D. Germline V CDR1 and CDR2: WNHNN, SYGVQD (reference sequence). The V end was cut by 8 bases, the J end by 2 bases, with 5 bases between. The length of the CDR3 is 11 residues. CDR3 sequence (DNA): TGCGCCAGCGGGGACACAGATACGCAGTATTTT. Its protein is CASGDTDTQYF.

V gene TRBV6-5 combines with J gene TRBJ2-5; TRBD2 matches at 11 bases. The V segment lost 6 bases and the J segment 5 bases; nucleotides outside the gene matches: 5. From germline, CDR1 is MNHEY and CDR2 SVGAGI. CDR3 length: 14 amino acids. In DNA, the CDR3 is TGTGCCAGCAGGGGACTAGCGGCGAGGGAGACCCAGTACTTC. Translated: CASRGLAARETQYF.

The V and J genes are TRBV7-2 and TRBJ2-5; 9 nucleotides agree with TRBD1. The J call is doubtful: the DNA matches TRBJ2-7 better. The CDR3 covers 15 residues. Germline-derived CDR1 and CDR2 are SGHTA and FQGNSA. CDR3 residues: CASSLMDRGGYEQYF. The CDR3 region has the DNA TGTGCCAGCAGCTTAATGGACAGGGGAGGATACGAGCAGTACTTC.

The chain has TRBV30 and TRBJ1-2; tentatively, D is TRBD1 (6 bases). Trimming pared 4 bases from V and 0 bases from J, leaving 6 bases between. The length of the CDR3 is 12 residues. From germline, CDR1 is GTSNPN and CDR2 SVGIG (reference sequence). The DNA of the CDR3 is TGTGCCTGGAACAGGGCTAACTATGGCTACACCTTC. It is translated as CAWNRANYGYTF.

The CDR3 region is CAGLAGGAETQYF. CDR3 in DNA: TGTGCCGGATTAGCGGGGGGCGCAGAGACCCAGTACTTC. The chain recombines TRBV6-1 with TRBJ2-5; 10 nucleotides align to TRBD2. The CDR3 is 13 residues long. With V trimmed by 11 bases and J by 4 bases, 7 bases remained unmatched. Germline V gene lookup returns CDR1 MNHNS and CDR2 SASEGT.

V usage is TRBV7-9 and J usage is TRBJ1-2; D is unresolved. Trimming took off 5 bases at V and 4 bases at J, with 11 bases between the two ends. The CDR3 length is 13 residues. Germline loops: CDR1 SEHNR, CDR2 FQNEAQ (reference sequence). The CDR3 region has the DNA TGTGCCAGCAGCCCAGACGGGATCTATGGCTACACCTTC. Amino acid sequence: CASSPDGIYGYTF.

The chain employs TRBV7-2 and TRBJ1-5; 8 nucleotides agree with TRBD1. Germline V gives CDR1 SGHTA, CDR2 FQGNSA. CDR3 length equals 15 residues. J was trimmed by 1 base and V by 3 bases; bases with no gene match: 2. CDR3 region: CASSFQGASNQPQHF. The CDR3 coding sequence is TGTGCCAGCAGCTTCCAGGGGGCGAGCAATCAGCCCCAGCATTTT.

The rearrangement links TRBV7-9 to TRBJ2-1, with D maybe TRBD2 (7 bases). This CDR3 contains 16 residues. Between the trimmed V and J ends, which lost 1 base and 2 bases, there was a span of 12 bases. Germline CDR1 and CDR2: SEHNR and FQNEAQ (reference sequence). The CDR3 sequence: CASSLVGGPTYNEQFF. In DNA form, the CDR3 reads TGTGCCAGCAGCTTAGTCGGGGGGCCCACCTACAATGAGCAGTTCTTC.

This clone was found a few times. The chain couples TRBV29-1 to TRBJ2-5, with 9 bases matching TRBD2. Trimming cost V 6 bases and J 2 bases; bases outside gene matches: 4. The CDR3 runs 13 residues. From germline, CDR1 is SQVTM and CDR2 ANQGSEA. The CDR3 sequence is CSVVTSGQETQYF. The CDR3 DNA sequence: TGCAGCGTCGTAACTAGCGGGCAAGAGACCCAGTACTTC. Variable domain in full (rest from reference TRBV29-1 and TRBJ2-5): SAVISQKPSRDICQRGTSLTIQCQVDSQVTMMFWYRQQPGQSLTLIATANQGSEATYESGFVIDKFPISRPNLTFSTLTVSNMSPEDSSIYLCSVVTSGQETQYFGPGTRLLVL.

J is TRBJ1-4 and V is TRBV7-6, with TRBD1 as a possible D gene (5 bases). The CDR3 contains 14 residues. Germline V gives CDR1 SGHVS, CDR2 FNYEAQ. Deletions cut 0 bases from V and 7 bases from J, with 9 bases between. The CDR3 protein is CASSLAGETEKLFF. In nucleotides, the CDR3 is TGTGCCAGCAGCTTAGCGGGGGAGACTGAAAAACTGTTTTTT.

V and J are TRBV7-2 and TRBJ2-2; D is uncertain. This CDR3 comprises 13 residues. The V and J ends lost 5 bases and 6 bases respectively, with 10 bases between them. Germline CDR1 and CDR2: SGHTA and FQGNSA. The CDR3 bases are TGTGCCAGCAGCCCACAAGTGCCCGGGGAGCTGTTTTTT. It encodes CASSPQVPGELFF.

V and J are TRBV7-8 and TRBJ2-7; D gene ambiguous. Germline loops: CDR1 SGHVS, CDR2 FQNEAQ. This CDR3 region has 11 residues. With 5 bases removed from V and 6 bases from J, the gap between germline ends came to 8 bases. CDR3 coding DNA: TGTGCCAGCAGCGGCCGAGGCGAGCAGTACTTC. It translates to CASSGRGEQYF. Full variable domain (remainder filled in from reference TRBV7-8 and TRBJ2-7): GAGVSQSPRYKVAKRGQDVALRCDPISGHVSLFWYQQALGQGPEFLTYFQNEAQLDKSGLPSDRFFAERPEGSVSTLKIQRTQQEDSAVYLCASSGRGEQYFGPGTRLTVT.

This chain links TRBV27 with TRBJ2-2; 10 bases fit TRBD1. After removal of 2 bases from V and 7 bases from J, the junction contained 4 bases not matched to a gene. Per the germline V gene, CDR1 is MNHEY and CDR2 is SMNVEV (reference sequence). The CDR3 runs 15 residues. In DNA form, the CDR3 reads TGTGCCAGCAGTTTAGACAGGGGGCTAGGCGGGGAGCTGTTTTTT. Amino acid sequence: CASSLDRGLGGELFF.

For the CDR3, the DNA is TGTGCCAGCAGCTTAGTTCAGGGGATAGATACGCAGTATTTT. Translated, it gives CASSLVQGIDTQYF. The chain has TRBV7-9 and TRBJ2-3; weak D call: TRBD1 (6 bases). The V gene's germline CDR1 is SEHNR and CDR2 FQNEAQ (reference sequence). The CDR3 covers 14 residues. Trimming stripped 1 base from V and 5 bases from J, with 10 bases between. Full variable domain (missing parts from reference TRBV7-9 and TRBJ2-3): DTGVSQNPRHKITKRGQNVTFRCDPISEHNRLYWYRQTLGQGPEFLTYFQNEAQLEKSRLLSDRFSAERPKGSFSTLEIQRTEQGDSAMYLCASSLVQGIDTQYFGPGTRLTVL.

This clone was seen just once. The chain carries TRBV5-4 and TRBJ2-1; 7 positions agree with TRBD2. The CDR3 length is 11 residues. Germline CDR1 SGHNT, CDR2 YYREEE (reference sequence). The J segment lost 14 bases and the V segment lost 4 bases, leaving 6 bases of the junction unmatched. CDR3 loop: CASSLGTTKFF. CDR3 in DNA: TGTGCCAGCAGCCTCGGGACTACTAAGTTCTTC.

The chain couples TRBV19 to TRBJ1-1; D might be TRBD1 (5 bases). Germline CDR1 is LNHDA and CDR2 is SQIVND (reference sequence). The CDR3 spans 13 residues. V was cut by 7 bases and J by 3 bases, with 12 bases left in between. The CDR3 is CASMGPLHTEAFF. The CDR3 coding sequence is TGTGCCAGTATGGGGCCGCTACACACTGAAGCTTTCTTT.

This clone was seen a handful of times. This chain connects TRBV6-1 to TRBJ2-2, with D perhaps TRBD1 or TRBD2 (6 bases each). Germline V lookup: CDR1 MNHNS, CDR2 SASEGT. V was trimmed by 1 base and J by 3 bases, leaving 12 bases between them. There are 16 residues in the CDR3. CDR3 sequence reads: CASSEDWGAYTGELFF. The CDR3 nucleotides are TGTGCCAGCAGTGAAGATTGGGGGGCGTACACCGGGGAGCTGTTTTTT.

The chain uses TRBV19 and TRBJ1-5; the D is unclear. The CDR3 has 15 amino acids. The V and J ends lost 6 bases and 0 bases respectively, with 12 bases between them. Per germline, CDR1 LNHDA and CDR2 SQIVND (reference sequence). DNA of the CDR3: TGTGCCAGTAGCCGAGGGTCCTTTAGCAATCAGCCCCAGCATTTT. Encoded protein: CASSRGSFSNQPQHF.

The J gene is TRBJ1-6, the V gene TRBV7-9; possibly TRBD1 for D (6 bases). Germline loops: CDR1 SEHNR, CDR2 FQNEAQ (reference sequence). Trimming removed 6 bases from V and 9 bases from J, with 21 bases in between. This CDR3 has 16 amino acids. The CDR3 nucleotides read TGTGCCAGCAGACCCAACACGGGGGGCGAGGGTTCACCCCTCCACTTT. It encodes CASRPNTGGEGSPLHF.

V usage is TRBV6-5 and J usage is TRBJ1-5; D ambiguous. V gave up 4 bases and J gave up 7 bases, with 14 bases separating them. Germline V gives CDR1 MNHEY, CDR2 SVGAGI. This CDR3 has 14 residues. Here the CDR3 DNA reads TGTGCCAGCAGTTCCCGAAAGGCGAACCAGCCCCAGCATTTT. This gives the protein CASSSRKANQPQHF.